These 11 T cell receptor beta chains originate from one sample sequenced in a study of CD8 T cells in ankylosing spondylitis. Overall study findings and caveats: Ankylosing spondylitis blood appeared to be characterized by a TCR beta motif of eight or nine highly homologous variants.

These receptors lack a known antigen. TCRdb reprocessed the 5' RACE reads via MiXCR and lists one record per CDR3 protein. Of around 490,000 distinct CDR3 sequences in the sample, approximately 5.3% are singletons; the top ten hold 3.5%. The specimen sequenced was blood, either unsorted or a sorted T cell fraction (not recorded which). The receptors shown here come from a male donor with ankylosing spondylitis.

This clonotype was detected ten times or more. The chain recombines TRBV4-2 with TRBJ1-3; D uncertain. Between the trimmed V and J ends, which lost 0 bases and 2 bases, there was a span of 11 bases. This CDR3 comprises 16 residues. CDR1 is LGHNA, CDR2 YNFKEQ, per germline. CDR3 protein: CASSQEGIRPGNTIYF. In nucleotides, the CDR3 is TGTGCCAGCAGCCAAGAGGGAATCAGACCTGGAAACACCATATATTTT.

This chain joins TRBV27 and TRBJ2-7; D is unclear. The CDR3 is 13 residues long. V was trimmed by 2 bases and J by 7 bases, leaving 12 bases between them. Germline CDR1 is MNHEY and CDR2 is SMNVEV (reference sequence). In DNA form, the CDR3 reads TGTGCCAGCAGTTTAGGCCCGCCGTGGGAGCAGTACTTC. This encodes CASSLGPPWEQYF.

This clonotype was counted many times. V and J are TRBV5-1 and TRBJ2-1; D might be TRBD1 (6 bases). Germline-derived CDR1 and CDR2 are SGHRS and YFSETQ. V shed 0 bases and J shed 0 bases, with 10 bases lying between them. The CDR3 is made up of 16 amino acids. CDR3 residues: CASSLAQGSSYNEQFF. The CDR3 coding sequence is TGCGCCAGCAGCTTGGCCCAGGGGAGCTCCTACAATGAGCAGTTCTTC.

This clonotype was seen repeatedly, ten times or more. The rearrangement links TRBV4-1 to TRBJ1-6; no firm D call. Trimming pared 4 bases from V and 6 bases from J, leaving 16 bases between. This CDR3 has 16 residues. Germline V CDR1 and CDR2: MGHRA, YSYEKL. CDR3 DNA: TGCGCCAGCAGCCGCCCCCCCTCGGGCATTAATTCACCCCTCCACTTT. Its translation is CASSRPPSGINSPLHF.

This clonotype was detected many times. The chain recombines TRBV18 with TRBJ2-7, with 14 bases fitting TRBD2. V trimming: 3 bases; J trimming: 5 bases; junction bases outside the gene matches: 3. CDR1 and CDR2 (germline): KGHSH, LQKENI. The CDR3 has 15 residues. CDR3 coding DNA: TGTGCCAGCTCACCGGGACTAGCGGGAGCAGACGAGCAGTACTTC. Protein sequence: CASSPGLAGADEQYF.

The sample holds many counts of this clonotype. This chain joins TRBV20-1 and TRBJ2-5; unclear D gene. Germline CDR1 and CDR2: DFQATT and SNEGSKA (reference sequence). The CDR3 contains 15 residues. The V gene lost 0 bases and the J gene lost 5 bases, with 16 bases spanning the gap. The CDR3 here is CSAREGRTFGETQYF. The CDR3 DNA reads TGCAGTGCTAGAGAAGGCAGGACCTTCGGGGAGACCCAGTACTTC.

In this sample, this clonotype turned up many times. The gene calls are TRBV6-2 or TRBV6-3 and TRBJ2-1; the D gene could be TRBD1 or TRBD2 (5 bases each). The ends were cut back, 6 bases at V and 0 bases at J, with 15 bases in the middle. This CDR3 region has 16 residues. Germline CDR1 MNHEY, CDR2 SVGEGT. For the CDR3, the DNA is TGTGCCAGCAGCCGCTGGGGGACCAGCTCCTACAATGAGCAGTTCTTC. It translates to CASSRWGTSSYNEQFF.

This clonotype was counted many times. The chain uses TRBV4-3 and TRBJ2-7, with D possibly TRBD2 on 6 matching bases. V lost 1 base and J lost 3, with 13 bases in between. Germline V gene sequence: CDR1 LGHNA, CDR2 YSLEER. This CDR3 region has 15 residues. For the CDR3, the DNA is TGCGCCAGCAGCCAAGTGGTTGGTAGCGGCTACGAGCAGTACTTC. It specifies CASSQVVGSGYEQYF.

This clonotype has at least ten counts. The rearrangement links TRBV2 to TRBJ2-3, with D possibly called TRBD1 or TRBD2 (5 bases each). The CDR3 extends over 13 amino acids. Trimming stripped 6 bases from V and 2 bases from J, with 9 bases between. CDR1 is SNHLY and CDR2 is FYNNEI in the germline V gene. In DNA form, the CDR3 reads TGTGCCAGCAGCCGGGACCTCACAGATACGCAGTATTTT. This gives the protein CASSRDLTDTQYF.

This clonotype was seen a handful of times. The chain carries TRBV11-1 and TRBJ2-1; 7 positions match TRBD2. The germline gives CDR1 SGHAT, CDR2 FQDESV (reference sequence). J was trimmed by 3 bases and V by 1 base; bases with no gene match: 3. The length of the CDR3 is 15 residues. CDR3 nucleotide sequence: TGTGCCAGCAGCTTAGAAGGGACTATCTACAATGAGCAGTTCTTC. This codes for CASSLEGTIYNEQFF.

This clonotype has at least ten counts. The chain combines TRBV5-1 with TRBJ2-2; the match to TRBD1 covers 10 bases. In germline, CDR1 is SGHRS, CDR2 YFSETQ. J was trimmed by 6 bases and V by 4 bases; bases with no gene match: 3. The CDR3 sequence is 14 residues long. CDR3 DNA: TGCGCCAGCAGCAGGACAGGGGGATCCGGGGAGCTGTTTTTT. This gives the protein CASSRTGGSGELFF.